This TCR beta chain came from a study of cytomegalovirus exposure and HLA in healthy donors. Study results and limitations: A few CMV-associated chains proved CMV antigen-specific in vitro.

Donors counted as nominally healthy when sampled, yet unrecorded immune exposures were likely. Germline V gene lookup returns CDR1 WNHNN and CDR2 SYGVQD (reference sequence). The CDR3 is 14 residues long. Trimming pared 2 bases from V and 4 bases from J, leaving 12 bases between. 60 Vbeta and 13 Jbeta primers were used in PCR. As handled by the study authors: A follow-up analysis tallied around 76 million unique TCR beta chains, roughly 11 million shared. TCRdb keeps only in-frame clones here, not all; method: immunoSEQ multiplex PCR. V and J calls and clone size come straight from that table; D and trimming were deduced from the DNA. This sample has tens of thousands of clones; about four fifths occur once, and the top ten carry approximately 30%. Note on this clone: Antigen unknown.

This sequence was found in a middle-aged man in good health and CMV-seropositive. Material: PBMCs. The chain uses TRBV10-1 and TRBJ2-7; TRBD2 might be the D (5 bases). CDR3 coding DNA: TGCGCCAGCAGTGAGACCCTAGCAGGATACGAGCAGTACTTC. This encodes CASSETLAGYEQYF.